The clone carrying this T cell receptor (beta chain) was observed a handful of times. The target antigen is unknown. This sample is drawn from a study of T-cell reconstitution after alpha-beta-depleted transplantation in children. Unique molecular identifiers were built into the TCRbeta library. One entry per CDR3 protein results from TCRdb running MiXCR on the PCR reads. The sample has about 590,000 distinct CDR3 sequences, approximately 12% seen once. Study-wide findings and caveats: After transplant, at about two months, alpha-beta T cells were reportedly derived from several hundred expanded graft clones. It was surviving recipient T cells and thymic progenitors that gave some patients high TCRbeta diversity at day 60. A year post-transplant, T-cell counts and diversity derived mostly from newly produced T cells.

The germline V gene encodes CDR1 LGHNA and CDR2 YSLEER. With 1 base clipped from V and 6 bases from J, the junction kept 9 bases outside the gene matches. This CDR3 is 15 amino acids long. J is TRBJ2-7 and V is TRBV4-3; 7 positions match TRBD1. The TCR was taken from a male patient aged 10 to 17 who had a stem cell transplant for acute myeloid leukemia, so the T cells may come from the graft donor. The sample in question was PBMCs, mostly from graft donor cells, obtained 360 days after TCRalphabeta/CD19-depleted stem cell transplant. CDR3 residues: CASSQGQGLWGEQYF. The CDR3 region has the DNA TGCGCCAGCAGCCAAGGACAGGGCTTGTGGGGCGAGCAGTACTTC.